This is a list of T cell receptor beta chains from one sample in a study of blood T cell repertoires in COVID-19. TCRdb's copy holds only in-frame clones and misses some; the assay was immunoSEQ multiplex PCR. The sample records 52,000 or so clones, about four fifths being singletons. Sequencing was performed on peripheral blood. All receptors derive from a human donor in a cohort sampled during active COVID-19. CDR3s include the opening cysteine and the closing phenylalanine or tryptophan. Fields, in order: clone size, V gene, CDR3 length, D gene, J gene, CDR3 DNA, CDR3 protein. A D gene is named only where the DNA matches it firmly. Not every row has a clone size; where given, it reads once, few, many or a size class.

clone_size: NA
v_call: TRBV6-2/TRBV6-3
cdr3_length: 14
d_call: TRBD1
j_call: TRBJ1-1
cdr3_nt: TGTGCCAGCAGTTACTCTACAGGGGGCACTGAAGCTTTCTTT
cdr3_aa: CASSYSTGGTEAFF

clone_size: once
v_call: TRBV9
cdr3_length: 18
d_call: TRBD1
j_call: TRBJ2-3
cdr3_nt: TGTGCCAGCAGTACAAACCCAGGGGGGACAGGGTTGTTGGATACGCAGTATTTT
cdr3_aa: CASSTNPGGTGLLDTQYF

clone_size: few
v_call: TRBV15
cdr3_length: 16
d_call: NA
j_call: TRBJ1-1
cdr3_nt: TGTGCCACCAGCAGCGGATCCCCAGGCATGAACACTGAAGCTTTCTTT
cdr3_aa: CATSSGSPGMNTEAFF

clone_size: NA
v_call: TRBV7-9
cdr3_length: 16
d_call: NA
j_call: TRBJ1-3
cdr3_nt: TGTGCCAGCAGCTTGAACCTTGCTGACTTCGGAAACACCATATATTTT
cdr3_aa: CASSLNLADFGNTIYF

clone_size: few
v_call: TRBV28
cdr3_length: 15
d_call: TRBD1
j_call: TRBJ1-6
cdr3_nt: TGTGCCAGCAGACAAAGGACAGGGAATAATTCACCCCTCCACTTT
cdr3_aa: CASRQRTGNNSPLHF

clone_size: NA
v_call: TRBV28
cdr3_length: 15
d_call: NA
j_call: TRBJ2-7
cdr3_nt: TGTGCCAGCAGTTTCAGTCGGAGCAGTTCCTACGAGCAGTACTTC
cdr3_aa: CASSFSRSSSYEQYF

clone_size: once
v_call: TRBV5-1
cdr3_length: 15
d_call: TRBD1
j_call: TRBJ1-1
cdr3_nt: TGCGCCAGCAGCGTAACAGGGGTTCGAGAGACTGAAGCTTTCTTT
cdr3_aa: CASSVTGVRETEAFF

clone_size: NA
v_call: TRBV5-1
cdr3_length: 14
d_call: TRBD2
j_call: TRBJ2-1
cdr3_nt: TGCGCCAGCAGCTTGGTCCTAGCGGGGCATGAGCAGTTCTTC
cdr3_aa: CASSLVLAGHEQFF

clone_size: NA
v_call: TRBV6-5
cdr3_length: 14
d_call: NA
j_call: TRBJ2-7
cdr3_nt: TGTGCCAGCAGTCTGACTCTCAATCGCTACGAGCAGTACTTC
cdr3_aa: CASSLTLNRYEQYF

clone_size: NA
v_call: TRBV29-1
cdr3_length: 12
d_call: NA
j_call: TRBJ2-7
cdr3_nt: TGCAGCGTTGGAGGGGCGGGATACGAGCAGTACTTC
cdr3_aa: CSVGGAGYEQYF

clone_size: NA
v_call: TRBV5-1
cdr3_length: 13
d_call: NA
j_call: TRBJ2-1
cdr3_nt: TGCGCCAGCAGCTTGGACAAATACAATGAGCAGTTCTTC
cdr3_aa: CASSLDKYNEQFF

clone_size: NA
v_call: TRBV28
cdr3_length: 15
d_call: TRBD1
j_call: TRBJ1-3
cdr3_nt: TGTGCCAGCAGTCCTCGGGGCCAGGGGGACCACACCATATATTTT
cdr3_aa: CASSPRGQGDHTIYF

clone_size: NA
v_call: TRBV9
cdr3_length: 15
d_call: NA
j_call: TRBJ1-1
cdr3_nt: TGTGCCAGCAGCGTAGAGGGGGGGAGTTGGACTGAAGCTTTCTTT
cdr3_aa: CASSVEGGSWTEAFF

clone_size: NA
v_call: TRBV11-2
cdr3_length: 15
d_call: NA
j_call: TRBJ2-7
cdr3_nt: TGTGCCAGCAGCTTAGTAGGGGGGGTGAGCTACGAGCAGTACTTC
cdr3_aa: CASSLVGGVSYEQYF

clone_size: few
v_call: TRBV3-1/TRBV3-2
cdr3_length: 12
d_call: NA
j_call: TRBJ2-1
cdr3_nt: TGTGCCAGCGGGAGGCCCTACAATGAGCAGTTCTTC
cdr3_aa: CASGRPYNEQFF

clone_size: NA
v_call: TRBV4-1
cdr3_length: 14
d_call: TRBD1
j_call: TRBJ1-1
cdr3_nt: TGCGCCAGCAGCCTCCGACAGGGGACGTATGAAGCTTTCTTT
cdr3_aa: CASSLRQGTYEAFF

clone_size: NA
v_call: TRBV4-3
cdr3_length: 16
d_call: NA
j_call: TRBJ1-3
cdr3_nt: TGCGCCAGCAGCCAAGATTCGGGTCTCTCTGGAAACACCATATATTTT
cdr3_aa: CASSQDSGLSGNTIYF

clone_size: few
v_call: TRBV4-3
cdr3_length: 16
d_call: TRBD1
j_call: TRBJ1-1
cdr3_nt: TGCGCCAGCAGCCAAGATGCGGCCAGGGGGTCGATTGAAGCTTTCTTT
cdr3_aa: CASSQDAARGSIEAFF

clone_size: NA
v_call: TRBV7-8
cdr3_length: 14
d_call: NA
j_call: TRBJ2-7
cdr3_nt: TGTGCCAGCAGCCACCTAGGTGCCCCCTACGAGCAGTACTTC
cdr3_aa: CASSHLGAPYEQYF

clone_size: NA
v_call: TRBV7-9
cdr3_length: 16
d_call: NA
j_call: TRBJ1-1
cdr3_nt: TGTGCCAGCAGCTTACGTTGGGGGGGAAGGGACACTGAAGCTTTCTTT
cdr3_aa: CASSLRWGGRDTEAFF

clone_size: NA
v_call: TRBV19
cdr3_length: 17
d_call: NA
j_call: TRBJ2-6
cdr3_nt: TGTGCCAGTAGTATAGATTCAGGATACTCTGGGGCCAACGTCCTGACTTTC
cdr3_aa: CASSIDSGYSGANVLTF

clone_size: NA
v_call: TRBV10-3
cdr3_length: 16
d_call: TRBD1
j_call: TRBJ1-4
cdr3_nt: TGTGCCATCAGTCAGGAATTGGGACAGAGAAATGAAAAACTGTTTTTT
cdr3_aa: CAISQELGQRNEKLFF

clone_size: NA
v_call: TRBV28
cdr3_length: 15
d_call: TRBD1
j_call: TRBJ2-7
cdr3_nt: TGTGCCAGCAGTTCTCCCGGGACAGGGGCCTACGAGCAGTACTTC
cdr3_aa: CASSSPGTGAYEQYF

clone_size: NA
v_call: TRBV2
cdr3_length: 15
d_call: TRBD2
j_call: TRBJ2-2
cdr3_nt: TGTGCCAGCAGCGTACCGGGACTACACACCGGGGAGCTGTTTTTT
cdr3_aa: CASSVPGLHTGELFF

clone_size: NA
v_call: TRBV27
cdr3_length: 14
d_call: NA
j_call: TRBJ2-7
cdr3_nt: TGTGCCAGCAGTTTGGTGCGGGGGCGGTACGAGCAGTACTTC
cdr3_aa: CASSLVRGRYEQYF